This is a list of T cell receptor beta chains from one sample in a study of T-cell memory formation after mild COVID-19. A single record per CDR3 protein comes from TCRdb applying MiXCR to the 5' RACE reads. This table has about 200,000 distinct CDR3 sequences, 9% to 10% appearing once. Sequencing was performed on PBMCs or a T cell subset sorted from them (not recorded which). The receptors come from a man in his late teens or twenties who had mild COVID-19 (a few samples of this study predate the infection). Cell type and time point are not known. CDR3s include the opening cysteine and the closing phenylalanine or tryptophan. The D gene is left open where the match is weak. For some rows the clone size is stated as once, few or many, or as a class when expanded; others skip it.

D	V	size	J	CDR3	DNA
-	TRBV7-2	few	TRBJ2-1	CASSYRRGDYNEQFF	TGTGCCAGCAGCTATCGTAGGGGGGACTACAATGAGCAGTTCTTC
-	TRBV7-2	few	TRBJ2-3	CASSLARVGDTQYF	TGTGCCAGCAGCTTAGCCAGGGTTGGGGATACGCAGTATTTT
TRBD2	TRBV5-1	-	TRBJ2-2	CASSPGLAENTGELFF	TGCGCCAGCAGCCCGGGACTAGCGGAGAACACCGGGGAGCTGTTTTTT
-	TRBV2	-	TRBJ2-2	CASSELGPANTGELFF	TGTGCCAGCAGTGAGCTGGGTCCCGCGAACACCGGGGAGCTGTTTTTT
TRBD2	TRBV15	-	TRBJ2-3	CATSRGLAGGTDTQYF	TGTGCCACCAGCAGGGGACTAGCGGGGGGCACAGATACGCAGTATTTT
TRBD1	TRBV5-1	many	TRBJ1-1	CASSLQGGSTEAFF	TGCGCCAGCAGCTTGCAGGGGGGCAGCACTGAAGCTTTCTTT
TRBD1	TRBV20-1	many	TRBJ2-4	CSAGPGTGSDIQYF	TGCAGTGCTGGCCCCGGGACAGGGTCGGACATTCAGTACTTC
TRBD2	TRBV27	few	TRBJ2-2	CASSWTSGGAGTGELFF	TGTGCCAGCAGTTGGACTAGCGGGGGGGCAGGGACCGGGGAGCTGTTTTTT
-	TRBV4-3	many	TRBJ2-3	CASSRSGAQDTQYF	TGCGCCAGCAGCCGCTCGGGGGCACAAGATACGCAGTATTTT
-	TRBV20-1	-	TRBJ2-3	CSARDLRSDTQYF	TGCAGTGCTAGAGACCTGCGGTCAGATACGCAGTATTTT
-	TRBV16	many	TRBJ1-3	CASSQSRPSGNTIYF	TGTGCCAGCAGCCAATCCAGGCCCTCTGGAAACACCATATATTTT
-	TRBV20-1	few	TRBJ1-4	CSAIGHTGTNEKLFF	TGCAGTGCTATTGGACACACAGGGACTAATGAAAAACTGTTTTTT
TRBD2	TRBV4-3	-	TRBJ2-5	CASSQELAGIQETQYF	TGCGCCAGCAGCCAAGAACTAGCGGGGATCCAAGAGACCCAGTACTTC
-	TRBV19	few	TRBJ1-2	CASTRDPNYGYTF	TGTGCCAGTACCAGAGACCCCAACTATGGCTACACCTTC
TRBD2	TRBV9	few	TRBJ2-3	CASSVGTSGTDTQYF	TGTGCCAGCAGCGTAGGTACTAGCGGCACAGATACGCAGTATTTT